This T cell receptor (beta chain) derives from a study of cytomegalovirus exposure and HLA in healthy donors. Use of 60 Vbeta and 13 Jbeta primers characterized the PCR. TCRdb's table, derived via immunoSEQ multiplex PCR, lists solely in-frame clones and lacks some. The sample records 95,000 to 150,000 clones, roughly 74% being singletons. About this clone itself: Its antigen remains unidentified.

Germline CDR1 reads SNHLY; CDR2 reads FYNNEI. CDR3 length: 13 amino acids. Trimming shortened V by 6 bases and J by 0 bases, and 6 bases separated the two germline ends. Study-wide points: Indistinguishable V segments such as TRBV6-2 and TRBV6-3 were excluded.

The specimen sequenced was PBMCs. The chain has TRBV2 and TRBJ1-5; D uncertain. This sequence was found in a woman aged 45 to 65 in good health and CMV-seropositive. CDR3 DNA: TGTGCCAGCAGCGTGTATAGCAATCAGCCCCAGCATTTT. Protein product: CASSVYSNQPQHF.